One sample yielded the 7 T cell receptor beta chains listed below, sequenced in a study of cytomegalovirus exposure and HLA in healthy donors. The PCR contained 60 Vbeta and 13 Jbeta primers. Repertoires were generated with immunoSEQ multiplex PCR, while TCRdb's copy carries only in-frame clones and drops some. This table has roughly 100,000 clones, approximately 70% appearing once. The specimen was PBMCs. These receptors were obtained from a man aged 25 to 45 in good health and CMV-seronegative.

The chain employs TRBV15 and TRBJ1-2; D remains ambiguous. The CDR3 is 16 residues long. Trimming stripped 0 bases from V and 8 bases from J, with 19 bases between. Germline V gene sequence: CDR1 LNHNV, CDR2 YYDKDF (reference sequence). The CDR3 sequence is CATSRDLTASLEGYTF. The CDR3 DNA sequence: TGTGCCACCAGCAGAGATCTAACGGCTTCCTTGGAGGGCTACACCTTC.

This clone was detected once. V is TRBV30 and J is TRBJ1-1, with 9 bases aligning to TRBD1. Germline lookup yields CDR1 GTSNPN and CDR2 SVGIG (reference sequence). V dropped 5 bases and J dropped 0; count of bases not matched to a gene: 13. The CDR3 consists of 17 residues. The CDR3 DNA reads TGTGCCTGGCGATTTAGGTCACAGGGGGCGGTGAACACTGAAGCTTTCTTT. This sequence encodes CAWRFRSQGAVNTEAFF.

The V call is TRBV5-1, the J call TRBJ1-2; TRBD1 matches 8 bases. V lost 4 bases and J lost 5; bases outside the gene matches: 7. Germline V gene lookup returns CDR1 SGHRS and CDR2 YFSETQ. The CDR3 sequence is 14 residues long. The CDR3 sequence: CASSLQGEQYGYTF. In DNA, the CDR3 is TGCGCCAGCAGCCTACAGGGGGAGCAATATGGCTACACCTTC.

The CDR3 loop reads CASSLGRGTGFFDEQFF. CDR3 nucleotide sequence: TGTGCCAGCAGCTTAGGTCGGGGGACAGGGTTTTTCGATGAGCAGTTCTTC. V gene TRBV11-3 combines with J gene TRBJ2-1; 9 positions match TRBD1. There are 17 residues in the CDR3. Germline CDR1 reads SGHNT; CDR2 reads YENEEA. V was pared by 1 base and J by 8 bases, with 12 bases of the junction left unmatched.

This clone was observed a handful of times. The rearrangement joins TRBV28 to TRBJ1-5; TRBD1 agrees at 9 bases. Trimming removed 7 bases from V and 2 bases from J; junction bases left unmatched: 6. The CDR3 extends over 15 amino acids. The germline V gene has CDR1 MDHEN and CDR2 SYDVKM. Here the CDR3 reads CASTTGGWGNQPQHF. DNA for the CDR3: TGTGCCAGCACAACAGGGGGCTGGGGCAATCAGCCCCAGCATTTT.

The chain carries TRBV6-5 and TRBJ1-5, with TRBD1 matching over 8 bases. J gave up 3 bases and V 5 bases, and 3 bases lay outside the gene matches. From germline, CDR1 is MNHEY and CDR2 SVGAGI. The CDR3 spans 14 residues. CDR3: CASSRTGFNQPQHF. The CDR3, as DNA: TGTGCCAGCAGTCGGACAGGGTTCAATCAGCCCCAGCATTTT.

This chain uses TRBV7-8 with TRBJ2-7, with D possibly being TRBD2 (5 bases). V lost 0 bases and J 3 bases, leaving 18 bases between the germline ends. CDR3 size: 17 residues. Per the germline V gene, CDR1 is SGHVS and CDR2 is FQNEAQ. CDR3 region: CASSLAGRGFFDYEQYF. Here the CDR3 DNA reads TGTGCCAGCAGCTTAGCAGGTCGAGGGTTTTTCGACTACGAGCAGTACTTC. The complete variable domain, with remaining parts taken from reference TRBV7-8 and TRBJ2-7, reads GAGVSQSPRYKVAKRGQDVALRCDPISGHVSLFWYQQALGQGPEFLTYFQNEAQLDKSGLPSDRFFAERPEGSVSTLKIQRTQQEDSAVYLCASSLAGRGFFDYEQYFGPGTRLTVT.